This is a list of T cell receptor beta chains from one sample in a study of a mutant IDH1 vaccine in newly diagnosed glioma. Their antigen targets remain unknown. TCRdb's copy holds only in-frame clones and misses some; the assay was immunoSEQ multiplex PCR. This table has some 42,000 clones, 75% to 85% appearing once. This sample comprised PBMCs, obtained from a glioma patient whose treatment included an IDH1 peptide vaccine. The origin of the receptors is a woman aged 45-59 years with glioma. Each CDR3 is given with its conserved first and last residue. The order of the fields is CDR3 DNA, CDR3 protein, D gene, V gene, clone size, J gene. The D gene is left open where the match is weak. Not every row has a clone size; where given, it reads once, few, many or a size class.

CDR3nt: TGTGCCAGCGATTGGGGGCGGAACACTGAAGCTTTCTTT
CDR3aa: CASDWGRNTEAFF
d_gene: NA
v_gene: TRBV2
abundance: NA
j_gene: TRBJ1-1

CDR3nt: TGCAGCGTTGAAGGGGGCAATGAGCAGTTCTTC
CDR3aa: CSVEGGNEQFF
d_gene: NA
v_gene: TRBV29-1
abundance: NA
j_gene: TRBJ2-1

CDR3nt: TGCAGCGTTGACGGACTAGCGGGGAGCGGAGATACGCAGTATTTT
CDR3aa: CSVDGLAGSGDTQYF
d_gene: TRBD2
v_gene: TRBV29-1
abundance: NA
j_gene: TRBJ2-3

CDR3nt: TGTGCCAGCAGAAATGACAGAGCGAACACTGAAGCTTTCTTT
CDR3aa: CASRNDRANTEAFF
d_gene: NA
v_gene: TRBV6-5
abundance: NA
j_gene: TRBJ1-1

CDR3nt: TGTGCCAGCAGTTTGGCCCTGGGGCCTGGAAACACCATATATTTT
CDR3aa: CASSLALGPGNTIYF
d_gene: NA
v_gene: TRBV5-4
abundance: few
j_gene: TRBJ1-3

CDR3nt: TGTGCCAGCAGCGTCCTGGGTGGGGGGGGCGCAGATACGCAGTATTTT
CDR3aa: CASSVLGGGGADTQYF
d_gene: NA
v_gene: TRBV9
abundance: NA
j_gene: TRBJ2-3

CDR3nt: TGTGCCAGCAGTCTAGAGGGTTCTGCGGGGGGCCGACTGCAGTTCTTC
CDR3aa: CASSLEGSAGGRLQFF
d_gene: TRBD2
v_gene: TRBV2
abundance: once
j_gene: TRBJ2-1

CDR3nt: TGTGCCAGCAGCGTAGACCCTAGCGGGGGTTCAGGGACCCAGTACTTC
CDR3aa: CASSVDPSGGSGTQYF
d_gene: TRBD2
v_gene: TRBV9
abundance: once
j_gene: TRBJ2-5

CDR3nt: TGTGCCAGCTCACCATTTACCGGGACACAAAACAATCAGCCCCAGCATTTT
CDR3aa: CASSPFTGTQNNQPQHF
d_gene: NA
v_gene: TRBV18
abundance: NA
j_gene: TRBJ1-5

CDR3nt: TGTGCCAGTAGTATAGATATAGGACAGGGATTCTATGGCTACACCTTC
CDR3aa: CASSIDIGQGFYGYTF
d_gene: TRBD1
v_gene: TRBV19
abundance: NA
j_gene: TRBJ1-2

CDR3nt: TGTGCCAGTATGCGGACCGGCGGCAATCAGCCCCAGCATTTT
CDR3aa: CASMRTGGNQPQHF
d_gene: NA
v_gene: TRBV6-5
abundance: NA
j_gene: TRBJ1-5

CDR3nt: TGTGCCAGCAGCGTAATGGGGCCTGAGACCCAGTACTTC
CDR3aa: CASSVMGPETQYF
d_gene: NA
v_gene: TRBV9
abundance: NA
j_gene: TRBJ2-5

CDR3nt: TGTGCCAGCAGCTTCGGCCAGGGGGGGAACACCGGGGAGCTGTTTTTT
CDR3aa: CASSFGQGGNTGELFF
d_gene: NA
v_gene: TRBV5-6
abundance: NA
j_gene: TRBJ2-2

CDR3nt: TGTGCCAGCAGTGAACAGGACAGGGTAAACACTGAAGCTTTCTTT
CDR3aa: CASSEQDRVNTEAFF
d_gene: TRBD1
v_gene: TRBV6-1
abundance: NA
j_gene: TRBJ1-1

CDR3nt: TGCGCCAGCAGTGAAGGTGCAAGGGACGAGCAGTACTTC
CDR3aa: CASSEGARDEQYF
d_gene: NA
v_gene: TRBV10-1
abundance: NA
j_gene: TRBJ2-7

CDR3nt: TGTGCCAGCAGCGTAGCGGGGGGCCGCTTAGAGGAGCTGTTTTTT
CDR3aa: CASSVAGGRLEELFF
d_gene: NA
v_gene: TRBV9
abundance: NA
j_gene: TRBJ2-2

CDR3nt: TGTGCCAGCAGTTTAGGGGGGGGAGAGACCCAGTACTTC
CDR3aa: CASSLGGGETQYF
d_gene: TRBD2
v_gene: TRBV28
abundance: once
j_gene: TRBJ2-5

CDR3nt: TGTGCCAGCAGCCAAAGGACTAGCGGGGATTTTTGGTACCAAGAGACCCAGTACTTC
CDR3aa: CASSQRTSGDFWYQETQYF
d_gene: TRBD2
v_gene: TRBV4-2
abundance: NA
j_gene: TRBJ2-5

CDR3nt: TGTGCCAGCAGTTCAAAGACAGGGGGCACTGAAGCTTTCTTT
CDR3aa: CASSSKTGGTEAFF
d_gene: TRBD1
v_gene: TRBV6-1
abundance: NA
j_gene: TRBJ1-1

CDR3nt: TGTGCCAGCAGCTTAGCCAGGGGGAACACTGAAGCTTTCTTT
CDR3aa: CASSLARGNTEAFF
d_gene: NA
v_gene: TRBV7-9
abundance: NA
j_gene: TRBJ1-1

CDR3nt: TGTGCCAGCAGCGTAAAAGGACAGGGTAATGAAAAACTGTTTTTT
CDR3aa: CASSVKGQGNEKLFF
d_gene: TRBD1
v_gene: TRBV9
abundance: NA
j_gene: TRBJ1-4

CDR3nt: TGTGCCAGCAGGTTGACAGGGATGAATGAGCAGTTCTTC
CDR3aa: CASRLTGMNEQFF
d_gene: TRBD1
v_gene: TRBV28
abundance: few
j_gene: TRBJ2-1

CDR3nt: TGTGCCAGCAGCGTAGAAAGAGGGGACATGGGGGCGAGGACCGGGGAGCTGTTTTTT
CDR3aa: CASSVERGDMGARTGELFF
d_gene: NA
v_gene: TRBV9
abundance: NA
j_gene: TRBJ2-2

CDR3nt: TGCAGCGTGATGGGAGGGACCGACTCTAGCACAGATACGCAGTATTTT
CDR3aa: CSVMGGTDSSTDTQYF
d_gene: TRBD2
v_gene: TRBV29-1
abundance: NA
j_gene: TRBJ2-3

CDR3nt: TGTGCCAGCAGGAGACAGGACAATAGCAATCAGCCCCAGCATTTT
CDR3aa: CASRRQDNSNQPQHF
d_gene: NA
v_gene: TRBV2
abundance: NA
j_gene: TRBJ1-5

CDR3nt: TGTGCCAGCAGCGTAGACCCCCAAGGGCCGCCCCAGCATTTT
CDR3aa: CASSVDPQGPPQHF
d_gene: NA
v_gene: TRBV9
abundance: NA
j_gene: TRBJ1-5

CDR3nt: TGTGCCAGCAGCGTTGATGGAGGGGGCGACGAAAAACTGTTTTTT
CDR3aa: CASSVDGGGDEKLFF
d_gene: TRBD1
v_gene: TRBV9
abundance: once
j_gene: TRBJ1-4

CDR3nt: TGCGCCAGCTTAGAGTCCGGGACAGGATTTTCACCCCTCCACTTT
CDR3aa: CASLESGTGFSPLHF
d_gene: TRBD1
v_gene: TRBV5-1
abundance: NA
j_gene: TRBJ1-6

CDR3nt: TGTGCCAGCAGCCCCGGGACAGGGAAAACTGAAGCTTTCTTT
CDR3aa: CASSPGTGKTEAFF
d_gene: TRBD1
v_gene: TRBV7-3
abundance: NA
j_gene: TRBJ1-1

CDR3nt: TGTGCCAGCTCAGCGGACAGTTATTCACCCCTCCACTTT
CDR3aa: CASSADSYSPLHF
d_gene: NA
v_gene: TRBV18
abundance: NA
j_gene: TRBJ1-6

CDR3nt: TGTGCCAGCAGCCGGAATCTAGCGGGGGGCTACAATGAGCAGTTCTTC
CDR3aa: CASSRNLAGGYNEQFF
d_gene: TRBD2
v_gene: TRBV4-2
abundance: NA
j_gene: TRBJ2-1

CDR3nt: TGTGCCAGCAACCAGGGGGTTCGGGAGTCACCCCTCCACTTT
CDR3aa: CASNQGVRESPLHF
d_gene: TRBD1
v_gene: TRBV6-1
abundance: NA
j_gene: TRBJ1-6

CDR3nt: TGTGCCAGCAGCTCACCCTCGACATCCTTCCACGAGCAGTACTTC
CDR3aa: CASSSPSTSFHEQYF
d_gene: NA
v_gene: TRBV7-2
abundance: once
j_gene: TRBJ2-7